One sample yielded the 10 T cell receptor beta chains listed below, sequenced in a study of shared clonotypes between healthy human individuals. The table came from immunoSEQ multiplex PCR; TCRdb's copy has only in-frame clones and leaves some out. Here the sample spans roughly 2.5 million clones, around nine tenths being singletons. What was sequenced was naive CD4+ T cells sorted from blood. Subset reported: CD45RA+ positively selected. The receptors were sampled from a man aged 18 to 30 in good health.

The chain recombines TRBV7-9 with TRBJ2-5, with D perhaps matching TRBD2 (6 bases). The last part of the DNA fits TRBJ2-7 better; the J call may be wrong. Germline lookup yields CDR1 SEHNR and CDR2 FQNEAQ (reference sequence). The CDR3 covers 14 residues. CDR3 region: CASSLRERENEQYF. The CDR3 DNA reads TGTGCCAGCAGCTTACGGGAGAGGGAGAACGAGCAGTACTTC.

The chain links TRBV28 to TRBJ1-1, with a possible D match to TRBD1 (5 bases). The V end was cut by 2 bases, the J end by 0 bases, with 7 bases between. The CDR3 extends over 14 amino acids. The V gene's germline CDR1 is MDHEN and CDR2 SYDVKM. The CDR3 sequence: CASSLVGVNTEAFF. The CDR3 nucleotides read TGTGCCAGCAGTTTAGTGGGGGTGAACACTGAAGCTTTCTTT. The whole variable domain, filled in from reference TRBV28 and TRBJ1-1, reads DVKVTQSSRYLVKRTGEKVFLECVQDMDHENMFWYRQDPGLGLRLIYFSYDVKMKEKGDIPEGYSVSREKKERFSLILESASTNQTSMYLCASSLVGVNTEAFFGQGTRLTVV.

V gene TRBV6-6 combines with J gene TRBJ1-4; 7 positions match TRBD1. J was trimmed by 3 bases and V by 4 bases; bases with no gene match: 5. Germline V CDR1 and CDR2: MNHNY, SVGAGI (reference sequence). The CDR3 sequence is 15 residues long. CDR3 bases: TGTGCCAGCAGTTTGGGACAGCAACCTAATGAAAAACTGTTTTTT. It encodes CASSLGQQPNEKLFF.

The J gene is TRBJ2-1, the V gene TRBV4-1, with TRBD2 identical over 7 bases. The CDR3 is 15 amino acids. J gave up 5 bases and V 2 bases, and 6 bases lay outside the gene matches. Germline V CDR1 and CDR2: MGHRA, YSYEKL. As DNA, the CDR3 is TGCGCCAGCAGCCAACCTAGCGGAACTAACAATGAGCAGTTCTTC. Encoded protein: CASSQPSGTNNEQFF.

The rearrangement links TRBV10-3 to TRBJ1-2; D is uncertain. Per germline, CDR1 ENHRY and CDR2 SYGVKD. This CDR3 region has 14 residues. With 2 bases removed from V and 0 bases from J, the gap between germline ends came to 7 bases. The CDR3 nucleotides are TGTGCCATCAGTGAGAGGGAAGCTAACTATGGCTACACCTTC. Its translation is CAISEREANYGYTF.

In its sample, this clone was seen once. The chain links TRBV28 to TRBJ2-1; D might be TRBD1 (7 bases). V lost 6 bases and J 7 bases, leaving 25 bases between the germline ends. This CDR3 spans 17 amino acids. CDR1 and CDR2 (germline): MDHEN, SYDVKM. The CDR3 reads CASSPWLGGAGRNEQFF. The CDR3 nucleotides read TGTGCCAGCAGCCCGTGGTTAGGGGGCGCTGGGAGGAATGAGCAGTTCTTC.

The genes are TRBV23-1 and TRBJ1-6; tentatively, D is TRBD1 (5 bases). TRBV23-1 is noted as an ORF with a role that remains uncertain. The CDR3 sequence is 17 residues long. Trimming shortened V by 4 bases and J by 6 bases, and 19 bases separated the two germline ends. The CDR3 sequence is CASSPSPCQGLNSPLHF. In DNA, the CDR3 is TGCGCCAGCAGTCCCAGCCCATGTCAGGGCCTTAATTCACCCCTCCACTTT.

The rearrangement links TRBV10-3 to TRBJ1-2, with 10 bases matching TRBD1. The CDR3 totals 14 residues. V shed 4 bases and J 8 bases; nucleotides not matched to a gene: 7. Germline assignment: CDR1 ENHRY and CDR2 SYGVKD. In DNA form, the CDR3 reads TGTGCCATCAGTGCTGGGACAGGGGTATGGGGCTACACCTTC. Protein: CAISAGTGVWGYTF.

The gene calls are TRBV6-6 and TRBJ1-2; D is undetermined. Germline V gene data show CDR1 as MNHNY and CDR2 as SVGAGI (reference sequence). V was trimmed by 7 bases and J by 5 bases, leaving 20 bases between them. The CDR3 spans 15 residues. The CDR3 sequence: CASIEFGVGEYGYTF. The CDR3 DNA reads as TGTGCCAGCATCGAATTTGGGGTGGGAGAGTATGGCTACACCTTC.

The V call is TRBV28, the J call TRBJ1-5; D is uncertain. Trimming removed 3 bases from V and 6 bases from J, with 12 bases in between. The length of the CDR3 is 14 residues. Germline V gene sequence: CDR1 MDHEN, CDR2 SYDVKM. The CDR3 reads CASSLEYAGQPQHF. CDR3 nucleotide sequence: TGTGCCAGCAGTTTGGAGTATGCGGGTCAGCCCCAGCATTTT.